This TCR beta chain comes out of a study of T cell responses to AZD1222 COVID-19 vaccine. CDR3 length: 15 residues. The germline V and J ends were trimmed by 6 bases and 0 bases, with 12 bases remaining between them. Per the germline V gene, CDR1 is KGHSH and CDR2 is LQKENI. Points on this clone: Its antigen is undetermined.

Study conclusions and caveats: Spike regions recognized by vaccine-associated CD4 TCRs spanned the protein, led by 160-218 and 743-854. Donors were chiefly white British, with a greater number of females, and clonal diversity was perhaps underestimated. Spike-specific TCR repertoires showed rising breadth and depth after two AZD1222 doses.

Assay: immunoSEQ multiplex PCR; the TCRdb copy retains only in-frame clones and omits some. The data contain about 210,000 clones, almost 95% of them seen just once; the ten biggest clones take up roughly 1.3%. This chain connects TRBV18 to TRBJ1-5; D might be TRBD1 (5 bases). The sequence derives from an adult in good health. This specimen consisted of peripheral blood, obtained on day 0 of AZD1222 vaccination. The DNA for the CDR3 is TGTGCCAGCTCCGCGACAGTAGATAGCAATCAGCCCCAGCATTTT. Amino acids: CASSATVDSNQPQHF.